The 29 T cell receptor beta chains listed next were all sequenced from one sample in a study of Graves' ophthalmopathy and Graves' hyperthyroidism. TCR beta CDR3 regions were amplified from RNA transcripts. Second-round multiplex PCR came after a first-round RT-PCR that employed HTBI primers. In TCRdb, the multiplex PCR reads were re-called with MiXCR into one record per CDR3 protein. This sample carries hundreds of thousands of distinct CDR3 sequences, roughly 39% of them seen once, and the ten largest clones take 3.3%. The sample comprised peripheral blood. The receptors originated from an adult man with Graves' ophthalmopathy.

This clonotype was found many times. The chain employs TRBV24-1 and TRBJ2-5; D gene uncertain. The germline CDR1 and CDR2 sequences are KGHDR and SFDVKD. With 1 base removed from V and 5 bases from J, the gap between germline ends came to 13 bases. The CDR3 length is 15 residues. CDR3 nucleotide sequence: TGTGCCACCAGTGATTTCAAGGATTCGCAGGAGACCCAGTACTTC. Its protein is CATSDFKDSQETQYF.

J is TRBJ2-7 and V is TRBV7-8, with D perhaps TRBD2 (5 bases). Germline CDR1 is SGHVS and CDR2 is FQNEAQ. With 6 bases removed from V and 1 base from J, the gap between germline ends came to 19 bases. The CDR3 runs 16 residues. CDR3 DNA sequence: TGTGCCAGCAGGCCCAGGTGGGGAGATTATTCCTACGAGCAGTACTTC. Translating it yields CASRPRWGDYSYEQYF.

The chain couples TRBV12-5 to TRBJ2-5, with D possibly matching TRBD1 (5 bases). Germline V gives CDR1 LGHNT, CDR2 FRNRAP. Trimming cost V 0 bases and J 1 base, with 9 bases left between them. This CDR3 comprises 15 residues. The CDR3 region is CASGLVGAAQETQYF. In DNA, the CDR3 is TGTGCTAGTGGTTTGGTAGGGGCAGCCCAAGAGACCCAGTACTTC.

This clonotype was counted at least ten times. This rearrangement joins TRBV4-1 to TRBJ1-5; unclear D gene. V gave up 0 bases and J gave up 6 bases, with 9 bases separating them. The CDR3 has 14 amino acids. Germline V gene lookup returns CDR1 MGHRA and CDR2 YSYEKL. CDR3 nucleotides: TGCGCCAGCAGCCAAGAAGGCAGTCTTCAGCCCCAGCATTTT. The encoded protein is CASSQEGSLQPQHF.

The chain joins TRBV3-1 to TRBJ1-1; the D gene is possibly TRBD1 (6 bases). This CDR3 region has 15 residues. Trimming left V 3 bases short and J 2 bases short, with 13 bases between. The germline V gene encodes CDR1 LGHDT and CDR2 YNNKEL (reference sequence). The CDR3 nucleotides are TGTGCCAGCAGCCAGGACAGCGCCCTAAACACTGAAGCTTTCTTT. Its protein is CASSQDSALNTEAFF.

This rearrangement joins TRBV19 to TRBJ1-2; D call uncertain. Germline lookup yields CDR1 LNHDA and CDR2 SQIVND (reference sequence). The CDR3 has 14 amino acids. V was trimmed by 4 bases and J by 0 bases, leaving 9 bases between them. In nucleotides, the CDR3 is TGTGCCAGTAGTACGTGGGCAACTAACTATGGCTACACCTTC. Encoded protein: CASSTWATNYGYTF.

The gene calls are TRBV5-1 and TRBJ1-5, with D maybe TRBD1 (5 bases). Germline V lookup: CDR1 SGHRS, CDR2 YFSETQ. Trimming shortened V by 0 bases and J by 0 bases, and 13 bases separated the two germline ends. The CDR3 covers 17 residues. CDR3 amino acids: CASSLVDRHVSNQPQHF. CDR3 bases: TGCGCCAGCAGCTTGGTCGACAGACACGTTAGCAATCAGCCCCAGCATTTT.

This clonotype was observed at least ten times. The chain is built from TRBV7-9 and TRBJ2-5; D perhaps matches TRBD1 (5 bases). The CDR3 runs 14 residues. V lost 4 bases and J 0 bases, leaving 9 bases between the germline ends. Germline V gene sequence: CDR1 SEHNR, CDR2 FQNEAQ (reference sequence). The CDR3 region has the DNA TGTGCCAGCAGCTCCGGACAAGACCAAGAGACCCAGTACTTC. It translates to CASSSGQDQETQYF.

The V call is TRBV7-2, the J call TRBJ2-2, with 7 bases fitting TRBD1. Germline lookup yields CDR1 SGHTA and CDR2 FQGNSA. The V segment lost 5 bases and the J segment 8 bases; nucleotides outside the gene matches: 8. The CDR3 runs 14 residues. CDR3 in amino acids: CASSTRQGPGELFF. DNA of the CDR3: TGTGCCAGCAGCACCCGACAGGGCCCTGGGGAGCTGTTTTTT.

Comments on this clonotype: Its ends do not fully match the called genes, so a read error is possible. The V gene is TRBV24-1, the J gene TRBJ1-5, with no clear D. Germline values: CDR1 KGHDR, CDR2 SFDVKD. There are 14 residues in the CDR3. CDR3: CATSASGSNRPQHF. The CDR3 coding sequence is TGTGCCACCAGTGCTAGCGGGAGCAATCGGCCCCAGCATTTT.

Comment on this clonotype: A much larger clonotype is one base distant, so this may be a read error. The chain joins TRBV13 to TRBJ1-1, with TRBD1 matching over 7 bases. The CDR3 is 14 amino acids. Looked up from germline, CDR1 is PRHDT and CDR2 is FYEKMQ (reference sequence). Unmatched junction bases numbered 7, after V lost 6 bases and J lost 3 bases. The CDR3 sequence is CASSPWDRDTEAFF. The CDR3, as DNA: TGTGCCAGCAGTCCATGGGACAGAGACACTGAAGCTTTCTTT.

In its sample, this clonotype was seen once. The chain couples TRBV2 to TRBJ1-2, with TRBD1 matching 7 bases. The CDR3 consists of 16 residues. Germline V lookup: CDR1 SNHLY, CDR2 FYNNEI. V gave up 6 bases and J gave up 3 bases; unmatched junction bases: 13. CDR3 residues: CASRKSTGDSYYGYTF. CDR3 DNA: TGTGCCAGCAGGAAGTCCACAGGGGACTCCTACTATGGCTACACCTTC.

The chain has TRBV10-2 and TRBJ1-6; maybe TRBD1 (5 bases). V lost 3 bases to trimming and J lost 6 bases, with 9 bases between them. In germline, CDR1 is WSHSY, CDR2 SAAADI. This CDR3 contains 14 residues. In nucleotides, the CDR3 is TGCGCCAGCAGTGACAGGGTGACTAATTCACCCCTCCACTTT. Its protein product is CASSDRVTNSPLHF.

The CDR3 is CASSQGGLNQPQHF. The DNA of the CDR3 is TGCGCCAGCAGCCAAGGAGGTCTCAATCAGCCCCAGCATTTT. The V gene is TRBV4-1, the J gene TRBJ1-5; D is ambiguous. Germline V CDR1 and CDR2: MGHRA, YSYEKL. V was pared by 1 base and J by 3 bases, with 7 bases between. This CDR3 region has 14 residues.

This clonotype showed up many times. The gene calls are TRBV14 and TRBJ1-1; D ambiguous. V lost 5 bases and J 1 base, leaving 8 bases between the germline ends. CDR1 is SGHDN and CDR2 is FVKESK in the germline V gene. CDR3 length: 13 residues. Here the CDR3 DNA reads TGTGCCAGCAGCACAACCAGGAACACTGAAGCTTTCTTT. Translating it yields CASSTTRNTEAFF.

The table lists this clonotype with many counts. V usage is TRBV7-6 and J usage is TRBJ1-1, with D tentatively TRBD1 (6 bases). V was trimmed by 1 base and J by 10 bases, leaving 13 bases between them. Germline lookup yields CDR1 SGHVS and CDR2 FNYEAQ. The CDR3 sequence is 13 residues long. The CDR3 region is CASSLDHRVGAFF. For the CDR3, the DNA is TGTGCCAGCAGCTTAGACCACAGGGTGGGAGCTTTCTTT.

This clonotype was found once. The DNA of the CDR3 is TGTGCCAGCACCGACAGGGAGGGAGAGACCCAGTACTTC. Its translation: CASTDREGETQYF. The chain recombines TRBV12-3 or TRBV12-4 with TRBJ2-5; D may match TRBD1 or TRBD2 (7 bases each). V was cut by 7 bases and J by 4 bases, with 13 bases left in between. CDR3 size: 13 residues.

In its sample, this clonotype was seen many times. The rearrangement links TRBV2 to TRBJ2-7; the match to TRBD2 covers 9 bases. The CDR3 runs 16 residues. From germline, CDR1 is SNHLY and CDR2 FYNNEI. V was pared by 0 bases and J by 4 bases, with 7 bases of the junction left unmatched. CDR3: CASSEAYSLAGYEQYF. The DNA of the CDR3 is TGTGCCAGCAGTGAAGCGTATTCCCTAGCGGGATACGAGCAGTACTTC. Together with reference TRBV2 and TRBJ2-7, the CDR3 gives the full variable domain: EPEVTQTPSHQVTQMGQEVILRCVPISNHLYFYWYRQILGQKVEFLVSFYNNEISEKSEIFDDQFSVERPDGSNFTLKIRSTKLEDSAMYFCASSEAYSLAGYEQYFGPGTRLTVT.

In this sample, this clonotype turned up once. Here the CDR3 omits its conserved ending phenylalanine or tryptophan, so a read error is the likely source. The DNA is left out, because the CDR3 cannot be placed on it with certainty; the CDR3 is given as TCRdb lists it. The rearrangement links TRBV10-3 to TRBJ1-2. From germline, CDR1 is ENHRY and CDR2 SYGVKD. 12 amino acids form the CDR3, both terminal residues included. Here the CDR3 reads CAISESAWESSY.

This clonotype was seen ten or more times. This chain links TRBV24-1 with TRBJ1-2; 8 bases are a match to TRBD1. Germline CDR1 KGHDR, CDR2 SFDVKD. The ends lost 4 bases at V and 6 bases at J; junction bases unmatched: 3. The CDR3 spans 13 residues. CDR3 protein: CATSDRTGNGYTF. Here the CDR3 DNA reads TGTGCCACCAGTGACCGGACAGGGAATGGCTACACCTTC.

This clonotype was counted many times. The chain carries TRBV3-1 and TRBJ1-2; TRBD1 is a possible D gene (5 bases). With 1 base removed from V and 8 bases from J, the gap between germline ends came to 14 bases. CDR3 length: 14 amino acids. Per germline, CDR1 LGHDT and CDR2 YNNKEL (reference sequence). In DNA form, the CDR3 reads TGTGCCAGCAGCCAAGCGGTTGGGACGGCAGGCTACACCTTC. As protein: CASSQAVGTAGYTF.

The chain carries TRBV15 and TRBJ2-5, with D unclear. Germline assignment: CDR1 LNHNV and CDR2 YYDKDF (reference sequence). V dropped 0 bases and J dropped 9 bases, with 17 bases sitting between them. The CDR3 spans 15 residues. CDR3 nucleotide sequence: TGTGCCACCAGCAGAGATCGGAGTTCTAGTCAGCCCCAGTACTTC. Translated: CATSRDRSSSQPQYF.

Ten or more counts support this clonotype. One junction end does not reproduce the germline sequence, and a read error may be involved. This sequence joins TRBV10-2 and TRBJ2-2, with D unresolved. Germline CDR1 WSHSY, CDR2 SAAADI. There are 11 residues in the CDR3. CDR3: CASSPTRELFF. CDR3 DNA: TGCGCCAGCTCCCCCACCAGGGAGCTGTTTTTT.

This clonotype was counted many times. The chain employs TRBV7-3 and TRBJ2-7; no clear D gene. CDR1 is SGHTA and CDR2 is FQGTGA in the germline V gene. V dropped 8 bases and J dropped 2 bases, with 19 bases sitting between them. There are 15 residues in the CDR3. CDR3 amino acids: CASRLSGQATYEQYF. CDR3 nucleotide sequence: TGTGCCAGCCGACTCTCTGGGCAGGCGACCTACGAGCAGTACTTC.

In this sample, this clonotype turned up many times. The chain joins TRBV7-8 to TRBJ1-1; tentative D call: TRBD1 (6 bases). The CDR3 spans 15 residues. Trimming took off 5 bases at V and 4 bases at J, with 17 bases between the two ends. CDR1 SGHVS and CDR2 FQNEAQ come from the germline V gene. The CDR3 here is CASSLTGFGGTEAFF. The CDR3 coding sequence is TGTGCCAGCAGCCTAACAGGGTTTGGCGGCACTGAAGCTTTCTTT.

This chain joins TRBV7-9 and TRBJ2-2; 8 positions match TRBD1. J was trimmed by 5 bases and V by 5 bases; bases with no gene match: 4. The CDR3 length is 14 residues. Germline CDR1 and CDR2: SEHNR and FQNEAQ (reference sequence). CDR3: CASSTRQGTGELFF. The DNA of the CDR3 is TGTGCCAGCAGCACGAGACAGGGGACCGGGGAGCTGTTTTTT.

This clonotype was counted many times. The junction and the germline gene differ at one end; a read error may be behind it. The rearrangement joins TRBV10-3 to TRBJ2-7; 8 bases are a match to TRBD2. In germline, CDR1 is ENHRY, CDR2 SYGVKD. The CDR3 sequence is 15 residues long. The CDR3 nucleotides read TGTGCCAGCAGTTACACGGGAGGGCCCTCCTACGAGCAGTACTTC. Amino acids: CASSYTGGPSYEQYF.

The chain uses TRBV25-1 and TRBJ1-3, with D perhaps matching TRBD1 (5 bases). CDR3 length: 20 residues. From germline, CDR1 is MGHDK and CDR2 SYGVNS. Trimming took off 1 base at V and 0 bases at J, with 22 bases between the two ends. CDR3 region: CASSELGQGATLVSGNTIYF. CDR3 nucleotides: TGTGCCAGCAGTGAATTGGGCCAGGGAGCCACGCTGGTCTCTGGAAACACCATATATTTT. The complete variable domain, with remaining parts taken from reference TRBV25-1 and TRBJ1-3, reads EADIYQTPRYLVIGTGKKITLECSQTMGHDKMYWYQQDPGMELHLIHYSYGVNSTEKGDLSSESTVSRIRTEHFPLTLESARPSHTSQYLCASSELGQGATLVSGNTIYFGEGSWLTVV.

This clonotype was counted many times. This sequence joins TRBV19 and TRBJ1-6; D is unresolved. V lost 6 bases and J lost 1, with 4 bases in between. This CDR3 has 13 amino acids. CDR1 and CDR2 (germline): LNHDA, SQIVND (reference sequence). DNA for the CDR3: TGTGCCAGTAGGGGGTCCTATAATTCACCCCTCCACTTT. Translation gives CASRGSYNSPLHF.